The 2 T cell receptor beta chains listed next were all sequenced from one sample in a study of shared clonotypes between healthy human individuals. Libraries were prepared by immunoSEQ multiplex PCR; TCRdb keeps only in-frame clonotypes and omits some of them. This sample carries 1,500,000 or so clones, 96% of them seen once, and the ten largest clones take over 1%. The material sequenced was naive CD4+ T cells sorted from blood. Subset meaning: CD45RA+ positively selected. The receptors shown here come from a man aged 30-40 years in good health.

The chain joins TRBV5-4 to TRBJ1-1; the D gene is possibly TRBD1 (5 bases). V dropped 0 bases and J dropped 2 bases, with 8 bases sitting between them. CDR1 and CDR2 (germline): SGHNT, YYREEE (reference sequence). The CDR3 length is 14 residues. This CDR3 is CASSLEDRNTEAFF. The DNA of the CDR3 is TGTGCCAGCAGCTTGGAAGACAGAAACACTGAAGCTTTCTTT.

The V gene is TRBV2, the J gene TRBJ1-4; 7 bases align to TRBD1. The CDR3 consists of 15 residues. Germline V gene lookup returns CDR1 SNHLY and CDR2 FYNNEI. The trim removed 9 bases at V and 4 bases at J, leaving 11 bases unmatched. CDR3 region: CASTRPGQNNEKLFF. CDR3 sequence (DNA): TGTGCCAGTACCCGCCCGGGACAGAATAATGAAAAACTGTTTTTT.